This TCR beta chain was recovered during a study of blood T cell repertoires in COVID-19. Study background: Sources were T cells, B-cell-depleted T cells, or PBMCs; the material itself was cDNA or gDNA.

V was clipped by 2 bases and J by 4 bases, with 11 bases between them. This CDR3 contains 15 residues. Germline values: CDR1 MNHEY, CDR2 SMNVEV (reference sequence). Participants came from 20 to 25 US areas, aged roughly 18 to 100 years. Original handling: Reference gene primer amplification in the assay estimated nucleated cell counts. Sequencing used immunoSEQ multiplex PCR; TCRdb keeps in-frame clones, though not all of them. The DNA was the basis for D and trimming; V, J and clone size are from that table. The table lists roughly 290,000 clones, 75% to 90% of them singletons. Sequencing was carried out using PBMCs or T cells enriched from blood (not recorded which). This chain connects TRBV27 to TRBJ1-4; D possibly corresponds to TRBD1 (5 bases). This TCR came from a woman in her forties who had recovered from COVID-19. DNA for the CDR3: TGTGCCAGCAGTTTAGCACAGGCTATTAATGAAAAACTGTTTTTT. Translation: CASSLAQAINEKLFF.